This TCR beta chain is from a study of chemoradiotherapy in HPV16-positive cancers. This table comes from immunoSEQ multiplex PCR, and its TCRdb copy is limited to in-frame clones, with some not included. Of about 22,000 clones in the sample, about two thirds were seen once. Trimming removed 0 bases from V and 3 bases from J, with 4 bases in between. This CDR3 has 13 residues. Germline CDR1 reads SGHRS; CDR2 reads YFSETQ. The sample was taken from a patient who underwent chemoradiotherapy. This chain uses TRBV5-1 with TRBJ2-4, with D unresolved. The sequence came from a human donor with HPV-associated anogenital cancer. In DNA, the CDR3 is TGCGCCAGCAGCTTGGGACACAAAAACATTCAGTACTTC. Its protein product is CASSLGHKNIQYF.